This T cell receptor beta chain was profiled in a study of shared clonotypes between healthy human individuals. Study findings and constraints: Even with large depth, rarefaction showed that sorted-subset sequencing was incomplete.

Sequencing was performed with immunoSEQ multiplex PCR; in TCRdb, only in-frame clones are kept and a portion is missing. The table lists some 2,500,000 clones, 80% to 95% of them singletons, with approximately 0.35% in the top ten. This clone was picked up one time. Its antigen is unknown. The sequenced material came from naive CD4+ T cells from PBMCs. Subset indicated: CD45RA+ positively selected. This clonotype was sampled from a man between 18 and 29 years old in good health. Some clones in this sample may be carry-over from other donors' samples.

The CDR3 is CASTFVGQGFNYGYTF. CDR3 DNA: TGTGCCAGCACCTTCGTAGGACAAGGTTTTAACTATGGCTACACCTTC. The J gene is TRBJ1-2, the V gene TRBV5-6; D may be TRBD1 (5 bases). V lost 6 bases to trimming and J lost 1 base, with 19 bases between them. Germline assignment: CDR1 SGHDT and CDR2 YYEEEE. This CDR3 is built from 16 residues.